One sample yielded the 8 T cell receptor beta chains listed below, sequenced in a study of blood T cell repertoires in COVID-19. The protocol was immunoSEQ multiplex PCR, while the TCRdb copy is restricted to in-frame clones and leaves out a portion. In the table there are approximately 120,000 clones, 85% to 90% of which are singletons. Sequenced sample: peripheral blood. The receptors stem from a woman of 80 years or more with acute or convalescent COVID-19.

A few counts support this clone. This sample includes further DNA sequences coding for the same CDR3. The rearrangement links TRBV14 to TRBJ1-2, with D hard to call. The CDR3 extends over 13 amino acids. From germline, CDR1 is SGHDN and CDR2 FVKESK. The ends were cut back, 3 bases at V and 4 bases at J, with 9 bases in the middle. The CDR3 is CASSHGPTYGYTF. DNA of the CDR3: TGTGCCAGCAGCCATGGGCCAACCTATGGCTACACCTTC.

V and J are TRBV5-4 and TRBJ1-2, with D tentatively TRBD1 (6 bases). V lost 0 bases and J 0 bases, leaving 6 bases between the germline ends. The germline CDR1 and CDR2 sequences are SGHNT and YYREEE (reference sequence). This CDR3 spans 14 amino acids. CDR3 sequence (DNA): TGTGCCAGCAGCTTGGGGACAGCTAACTATGGCTACACCTTC. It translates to CASSLGTANYGYTF.

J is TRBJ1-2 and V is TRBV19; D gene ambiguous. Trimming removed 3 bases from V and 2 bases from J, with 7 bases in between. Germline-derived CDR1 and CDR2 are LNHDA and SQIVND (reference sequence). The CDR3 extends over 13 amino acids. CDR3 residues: CASSIRVNYGYTF. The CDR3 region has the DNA TGTGCCAGTAGTATCCGCGTGAACTATGGCTACACCTTC.

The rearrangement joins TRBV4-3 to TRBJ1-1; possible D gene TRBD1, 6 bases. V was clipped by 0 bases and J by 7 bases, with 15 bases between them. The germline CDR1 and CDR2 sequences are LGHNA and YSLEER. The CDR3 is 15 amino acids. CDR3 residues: CASSQDEGGAIEAFF. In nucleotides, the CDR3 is TGCGCCAGCAGCCAAGATGAGGGGGGGGCGATTGAAGCTTTCTTT.

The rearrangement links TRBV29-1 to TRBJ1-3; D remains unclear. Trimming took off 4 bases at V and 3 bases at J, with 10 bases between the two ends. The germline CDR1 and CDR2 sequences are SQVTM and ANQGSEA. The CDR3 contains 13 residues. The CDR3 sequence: CSVVISLGNTIYF. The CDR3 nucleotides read TGCAGCGTTGTAATAAGCCTTGGAAACACCATATATTTT.

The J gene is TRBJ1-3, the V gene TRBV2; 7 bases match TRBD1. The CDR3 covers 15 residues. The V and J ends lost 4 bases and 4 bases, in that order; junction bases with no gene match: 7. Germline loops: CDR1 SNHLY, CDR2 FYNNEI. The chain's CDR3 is CASSGSGQKGNTIYF. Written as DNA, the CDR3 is TGTGCCAGCAGTGGGTCGGGACAGAAGGGAAACACCATATATTTT. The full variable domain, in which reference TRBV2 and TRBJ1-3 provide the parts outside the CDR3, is EPEVTQTPSHQVTQMGQEVILRCVPISNHLYFYWYRQILGQKVEFLVSFYNNEISEKSEIFDDQFSVERPDGSNFTLKIRSTKLEDSAMYFCASSGSGQKGNTIYFGEGSWLTVV.

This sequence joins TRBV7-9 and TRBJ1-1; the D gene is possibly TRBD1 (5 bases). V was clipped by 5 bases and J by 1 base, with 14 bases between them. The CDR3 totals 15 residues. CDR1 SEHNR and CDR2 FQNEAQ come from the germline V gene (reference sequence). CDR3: CASSTHRKTNTEAFF. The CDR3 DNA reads TGTGCCAGCAGCACCCACAGGAAAACGAACACTGAAGCTTTCTTT.

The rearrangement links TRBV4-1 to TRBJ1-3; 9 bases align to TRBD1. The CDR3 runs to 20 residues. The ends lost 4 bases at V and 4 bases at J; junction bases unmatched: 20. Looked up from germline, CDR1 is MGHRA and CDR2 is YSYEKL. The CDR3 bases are TGCGCCAGCAGCCTCTTTAGGAATCCTATCGGGACAGGGAAGGGAAACACCATATATTTT. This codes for CASSLFRNPIGTGKGNTIYF.